Below, 14 T cell receptor beta chains from the same sample are listed, as sequenced in a study of somatic mutations in cytotoxic T cells in rheumatoid arthritis. Profiled with immunoSEQ multiplex PCR; TCRdb holds only in-frame clones, not every one. Counted here are about 11,000 clones, 70% to 85% occurring once; the ten biggest clones make up 8% to 10%. Sequenced input: CD8+ T cells sorted from blood. All receptors derive from a woman aged 55-69 years with rheumatoid arthritis.

This chain connects TRBV7-9 to TRBJ2-5, with 12 bases lining up with TRBD2. Germline V gene data show CDR1 as SEHNR and CDR2 as FQNEAQ (reference sequence). This CDR3 contains 16 residues. V gave up 1 base and J gave up 3 bases; unmatched junction bases: 3. The CDR3 protein is CASSLVGLAGKETQYF. CDR3 bases: TGTGCCAGCAGCTTAGTAGGACTAGCGGGAAAAGAGACCCAGTACTTC.

Worth noting for this clone: The CDR3 end shows no conserved phenylalanine or tryptophan, and so a read error is likely. The chain recombines TRBV27 with TRBJ2-7; D might be TRBD2 (5 bases). Trimming removed 10 bases at V and 0 bases at J, with 13 bases between. The CDR3 contains 13 residues. Germline CDR1 reads MNHEY; CDR2 reads SMNVEV (reference sequence). The CDR3: CATRPSGSYEQYL. DNA for the CDR3: TGTGCCACCCGACCGAGCGGCTCCTACGAGCAGTACCTC.

Here the CDR3 reads CASSSNREFYGYTF. In DNA, the CDR3 is TGTGCCAGCAGCTCCAACCGGGAATTCTATGGCTACACCTTC. V and J are TRBV5-5 and TRBJ1-2, with D uncertain. Germline V gene data show CDR1 as SGHKS and CDR2 as YYEKEE (reference sequence). With 3 bases removed from V and 4 bases from J, the gap between germline ends came to 13 bases. CDR3 length: 14 residues.

CDR3 in DNA: TGCAGCGTAGAACTTCAGGTGCTCCCCTACAATGAGCAGTTCTTC. Residues: CSVELQVLPYNEQFF. V is TRBV29-1 and J is TRBJ2-1; D is unresolved. Germline lookup yields CDR1 SQVTM and CDR2 ANQGSEA. The CDR3 spans 15 residues. The ends were cut back, 6 bases at V and 2 bases at J, with 17 bases in the middle.

The V gene is TRBV28, the J gene TRBJ2-1; 7 nucleotides agree with TRBD2. This CDR3 region has 15 residues. Germline V gene data show CDR1 as MDHEN and CDR2 as SYDVKM. Losses at the gene ends were 9 bases for V and 7 bases for J; bases not matched to a gene: 15. This CDR3 is CASTTSERPINEQFF. The CDR3, as DNA: TGTGCCAGTACCACTAGCGAGAGACCCATAAATGAGCAGTTCTTC.

This clone was seen more than once but under ten times. The gene calls are TRBV2 and TRBJ2-7, with TRBD2 identical over 13 bases. Per the germline V gene, CDR1 is SNHLY and CDR2 is FYNNEI. This CDR3 comprises 14 residues. V trimming: 3 bases; J trimming: 7 bases; junction bases outside the gene matches: 3. CDR3 sequence: CASSEGTSGNEQYF. CDR3 DNA: TGTGCCAGCAGTGAGGGGACTAGCGGGAATGAGCAGTACTTC.

This clone showed up just once. The J gene is TRBJ2-3, the V gene TRBV7-6; 8 bases map to TRBD2. Germline V gives CDR1 SGHVS, CDR2 FNYEAQ. The ends lost 1 base at V and 4 bases at J; junction bases unmatched: 16. The CDR3 runs to 19 residues. This CDR3 reads CASSLEPPPFAGGADTQYF. As DNA, the CDR3 is TGTGCCAGCAGCTTAGAACCCCCCCCTTTCGCGGGAGGTGCAGATACGCAGTATTTT.

CDR3 coding DNA: TGCAGCGTTTACAACAATGAGCAGTTCTTC. This translates into CSVYNNEQFF. The rearrangement uses TRBV29-1 and TRBJ2-1; D is unresolved. Trimming removed 5 bases from V and 5 bases from J, with 4 bases in between. Looked up from germline, CDR1 is SQVTM and CDR2 is ANQGSEA. This CDR3 has 10 residues.

V and J are TRBV29-1 and TRBJ2-1, with a possible D match to TRBD2 (7 bases). V lost 2 bases and J 8 bases, leaving 16 bases between the germline ends. CDR3 length: 14 residues. Per germline, CDR1 SQVTM and CDR2 ANQGSEA. CDR3 DNA sequence: TGCAGCGTTGAACGGGGAGGGGGTAGCGATGAGCAGTTCTTC. Translation gives CSVERGGGSDEQFF.

This sequence joins TRBV6-5 and TRBJ2-5; 7 bases are a match to TRBD2. Looked up from germline, CDR1 is MNHEY and CDR2 is SVGAGI. V was clipped by 2 bases and J by 5 bases; unmatched bases: 8. The CDR3 covers 15 residues. The CDR3 nucleotides are TGTGCCAGCAGTTACCAGGGACTACCCATGGAGACCCAGTACTTC. Its protein is CASSYQGLPMETQYF.

V is TRBV7-9 and J is TRBJ1-4, with D perhaps matching TRBD1 (5 bases). CDR1 is SEHNR and CDR2 is FQNEAQ in the germline V gene (reference sequence). The CDR3 sequence is 16 residues long. The V gene lost 2 bases and the J gene lost 4 bases, with 14 bases spanning the gap. The CDR3 loop reads CASSLRPGQLNEKLFF. CDR3 bases: TGTGCCAGCAGCTTAAGACCAGGGCAGCTTAATGAAAAACTGTTTTTT.

The V and J genes are TRBV7-2 and TRBJ2-7; D gene ambiguous. The CDR3 spans 15 residues. The ends were cut back, 4 bases at V and 3 bases at J, with 16 bases in the middle. The V gene's germline CDR1 is SGHTA and CDR2 FQGNSA. The CDR3 DNA reads TGTGCCAGCAGCTCCCCCGCGGCCGCAAACTACGAGCAGTACTTC. Translated, it gives CASSSPAAANYEQYF.

The chain has TRBV28 and TRBJ2-7; 8 nucleotides match TRBD1. The germline CDR1 and CDR2 sequences are MDHEN and SYDVKM. The V and J ends lost 5 bases and 2 bases, in that order; junction bases with no gene match: 8. The CDR3 consists of 15 residues. DNA of the CDR3: TGTGCCAGCAGTAATGGACAGGGTTGGACCTACGAGCAGTACTTC. This gives the protein CASSNGQGWTYEQYF.

V usage is TRBV10-3 and J usage is TRBJ2-7; 8 bases map to TRBD2. The CDR3 is made up of 15 amino acids. V lost 3 bases and J lost 5; bases outside the gene matches: 9. Germline-derived CDR1 and CDR2 are ENHRY and SYGVKD. CDR3 sequence (DNA): TGTGCCATCAGTGATGAGGTAGCGGGATTCGACGAGCAGTACTTC. Translating gives CAISDEVAGFDEQYF.